The 25 T cell receptor beta chains reported below all come from one sample, sequenced in a study of T cell repertoires in cytomegalovirus infection. These receptors have no known antigen. TCRdb independently ran MiXCR on the reads; one entry per CDR3 protein. The sample lists 750,000 to 950,000 distinct CDR3 sequences; almost 30% were seen once. The material was cultured CD8+ T cells from PBMCs, obtained from culture after CMV antigen stimulation. The receptor set was obtained from a human donor in good health (CMV status not recorded). Some clones in this sample may be carry-over from other donors' samples.

The rearrangement joins TRBV12-3 or TRBV12-4 to TRBJ2-3; 10 positions agree with TRBD2. Losses at the gene ends were 3 bases for V and 3 bases for J; bases not matched to a gene: 12. The CDR3 runs to 18 residues. The DNA of the CDR3 is TGTGCCAGCAGTTTTGCCCCCCCGACTAGCGGGCTGACAGATACGCAGTATTTT. Translating gives CASSFAPPTSGLTDTQYF.

This clonotype was detected many times. The CDR3 region is CASSLGLNEQFF. The CDR3 DNA reads TGTGCCAGCAGCTTAGGCCTGAATGAGCAGTTCTTC. The chain carries TRBV7-2 and TRBJ2-1; D is undetermined. Germline CDR1 and CDR2: SGHTA and FQGNSA. The ends were cut back, 1 base at V and 7 bases at J, with 5 bases in the middle. The CDR3 has 12 residues.

This clonotype was recorded at least ten times. The rearrangement joins TRBV7-8 to TRBJ2-7; a possible D gene is TRBD1 (6 bases). The germline V gene has CDR1 SGHVS and CDR2 FQNEAQ. This CDR3 has 13 residues. The germline V and J ends were trimmed by 3 bases and 5 bases, with 11 bases remaining between them. The CDR3 nucleotides are TGTGCCAGCAGCTTGGCGCAGGGGAACGAGCAGTACTTC. Amino acids: CASSLAQGNEQYF.

This clonotype occurred a few times. This chain uses TRBV7-2 with TRBJ2-7; 7 nucleotides line up with TRBD1. The germline CDR1 and CDR2 sequences are SGHTA and FQGNSA. V trimming: 3 bases; J trimming: 4 bases; junction bases outside the gene matches: 6. This CDR3 is built from 14 residues. In DNA form, the CDR3 reads TGTGCCAGCAGCTTCGCCGGGACAGAATACGAGCAGTACTTC. Its translation: CASSFAGTEYEQYF.

In its sample, this clonotype was seen many times. The rearrangement joins TRBV7-2 to TRBJ2-1; no clear D gene. CDR1 and CDR2 (germline): SGHTA, FQGNSA. With 4 bases removed from V and 1 base from J, the gap between germline ends came to 8 bases. The CDR3 consists of 14 residues. This CDR3 is CASSSPASYNEQFF. The DNA of the CDR3 is TGTGCCAGCAGCTCCCCGGCGTCCTACAATGAGCAGTTCTTC.

A few counts support this clonotype. The V gene is TRBV7-8, the J gene TRBJ2-2; D uncertain. V was pared by 1 base and J by 4 bases, with 10 bases between. Germline loops: CDR1 SGHVS, CDR2 FQNEAQ. This CDR3 is 15 amino acids long. The CDR3 spells CASSLDQDSTGELFF. The CDR3 nucleotides read TGTGCCAGCAGCTTAGACCAGGATTCCACCGGGGAGCTGTTTTTT.

This clonotype was picked up many times. The gene calls are TRBV12-3 or TRBV12-4 and TRBJ2-1, with 9 bases aligning to TRBD1. The V gene end was trimmed by 7 bases and the J gene end by 8 bases; junction bases not matched to a gene: 15. This CDR3 has 16 residues. CDR3 sequence (DNA): TGTGCCAGCACCCTATTTCCGGGACAGGGTCTCGATGAGCAGTTCTTC. Residues: CASTLFPGQGLDEQFF.

In its sample, this clonotype was seen many times. The chain recombines TRBV7-2 with TRBJ2-3; the match to TRBD2 covers 10 bases. The CDR3 runs 15 residues. V shed 8 bases, J shed 3 bases, and the junction held 8 bases outside the gene matches. Per the germline V gene, CDR1 is SGHTA and CDR2 is FQGNSA. Written as DNA, the CDR3 is TGTGCCAGCCGCCGCGGGACTAGCGCAACAGATACGCAGTATTTT. It yields the protein CASRRGTSATDTQYF.

CDR3 amino acids: CASSTSGGPYEQYV. CDR3 bases: TGTGCCAGCAGTACTAGCGGGGGACCCTACGAGCAGTACGTC. The chain links TRBV6-2 or TRBV6-3 to TRBJ2-7; TRBD2 aligns across 11 bases. The length of the CDR3 is 14 residues. With V trimmed by 5 bases and J by 2 bases, 2 bases remained unmatched. CDR1 MNHEY and CDR2 SVGEGT come from the germline V gene.

This clonotype was seen more than once but under ten times. At one boundary the junction diverges from the germline segment, which might be a read error. This sequence joins TRBV4-1 and TRBJ2-2; D remains ambiguous. In germline, CDR1 is MGHRA, CDR2 YSYEKL. The CDR3 totals 16 residues. In DNA form, the CDR3 reads TGTGCCAGCAGCCAAGGACCAGAGGTGAACACCGGGGAGCTGTTTTTT. Protein product: CASSQGPEVNTGELFF.

This chain links TRBV15 with TRBJ1-2; a weak D match, TRBD1 (6 bases). Germline V gives CDR1 LNHNV, CDR2 YYDKDF (reference sequence). This CDR3 spans 14 amino acids. The ends were cut back, 1 base at V and 0 bases at J, with 6 bases in the middle. The CDR3 here is CATSRGTANYGYTF. Written as DNA, the CDR3 is TGTGCCACCAGCAGAGGGACAGCTAACTATGGCTACACCTTC.

The chain couples TRBV20-1 to TRBJ2-1; D unresolved. The germline V gene has CDR1 DFQATT and CDR2 SNEGSKA (reference sequence). Trimming shortened V by 2 bases and J by 2 bases, and 7 bases separated the two germline ends. CDR3 length: 13 residues. The DNA for the CDR3 is TGCAGTGCTAGAAGGCCAACCTACAATGAGCAGTTCTTC. Amino acid sequence: CSARRPTYNEQFF.

This clonotype was counted only a few times. V and J are TRBV27 and TRBJ1-2; the D gene is possibly TRBD1 (6 bases). From germline, CDR1 is MNHEY and CDR2 SMNVEV (reference sequence). The CDR3 spans 17 residues. Trimming removed 6 bases at V and 1 base at J, with 21 bases between. CDR3 nucleotide sequence: TGTGCCAGCAGCCAATACCTTAAGGACAGTGGTAACTATGGCTACACCTTC. It is translated as CASSQYLKDSGNYGYTF.

This clonotype came up a few times. CDR3 residues: CASSQGPTGNQPQHF. The CDR3, as DNA: TGTGCCAGCAGCCAGGGACCCACAGGCAATCAGCCCCAGCATTTT. The chain recombines TRBV11-2 with TRBJ1-5; TRBD1 is a possible D gene (5 bases). The CDR3 consists of 15 residues. Germline lookup yields CDR1 SGHAT and CDR2 FQNNGV. V lost 5 bases and J 2 bases, leaving 13 bases between the germline ends.

This clonotype was observed many times. The chain couples TRBV7-2 to TRBJ2-7, with D unresolved. CDR1 SGHTA and CDR2 FQGNSA come from the germline V gene. V was shortened by 5 bases and J by 3 bases, with 11 bases between the two germline ends. This CDR3 region has 13 residues. CDR3 nucleotide sequence: TGTGCCAGCAGCCCAGACGTAATCTACGAGCAGTACGTC. Translation gives CASSPDVIYEQYV.

This chain links TRBV4-1 with TRBJ2-2; D is uncertain. Germline V gene lookup returns CDR1 MGHRA and CDR2 YSYEKL. This CDR3 is 15 amino acids long. The V end lost 4 bases, the J end lost 3 bases, and 12 bases lay between the germline ends. The CDR3 bases are TGCGCCAGCAGCCCCGGGCCTGGAGACACCGGGGAGCTGTTTTTT. Encoded protein: CASSPGPGDTGELFF.

This clonotype has a handful of counts. The chain has TRBV2 and TRBJ1-1; maybe TRBD1 (5 bases). The CDR3 spans 13 residues. CDR1 is SNHLY and CDR2 is FYNNEI in the germline V gene. V shed 8 bases and J shed 0 bases, with 10 bases lying between them. CDR3 sequence (DNA): TGTGCCAGCGTGGGACCGTTGAACACTGAAGCTTTCTTT. It is translated as CASVGPLNTEAFF.

This chain uses TRBV20-1 with TRBJ1-1; weak D call: TRBD1 (5 bases). There are 13 residues in the CDR3. Trimming pared 3 bases from V and 4 bases from J, leaving 12 bases between. Germline CDR1 is DFQATT and CDR2 is SNEGSKA (reference sequence). CDR3 coding DNA: TGCAGTGCTAGTGTGGTCGACAGCACTGAAGCTTTCTTT. It translates to CSASVVDSTEAFF.

This clonotype was seen repeatedly, ten times or more. The V gene is TRBV11-2, the J gene TRBJ2-2; D is uncertain. CDR1 SGHAT and CDR2 FQNNGV come from the germline V gene. This CDR3 comprises 14 residues. V gave up 2 bases and J gave up 2 bases, with 6 bases separating them. CDR3 bases: TGTGCCAGCAGCTTATTACCTAACACCGGGGAGCTGTTTTTT. Its protein is CASSLLPNTGELFF.

This clonotype was counted between two and nine times. The chain combines TRBV2 with TRBJ2-1; 7 bases fit TRBD2. This CDR3 spans 13 amino acids. V lost 11 bases to trimming and J lost 0 bases; unmatched junction nucleotides: 4. The germline V gene has CDR1 SNHLY and CDR2 FYNNEI. DNA for the CDR3: TGTGCCGGGGGGGACTACTCCTACAATGAGCAGTTCTTC. Its protein product is CAGGDYSYNEQFF.

The chain uses TRBV28 and TRBJ2-7; D gene ambiguous. This CDR3 has 11 residues. Germline V CDR1 and CDR2: MDHEN, SYDVKM. The CDR3 DNA reads TGTGCCAGCAGTCTCGGTCTGACGAAGCACGTC. Protein sequence: CASSLGLTKHV.

The chain carries TRBV12-3 or TRBV12-4 and TRBJ1-1, with D possibly matching TRBD1 (6 bases). This CDR3 region has 14 residues. The V gene lost 5 bases and the J gene lost 5 bases, with 15 bases spanning the gap. The CDR3 nucleotides are TGTGCCAGCAGTATTACAGAAACAGGGACTGAAGCTTTCTTT. Translated: CASSITETGTEAFF.

This clonotype was counted between two and nine times. The chain joins TRBV7-8 to TRBJ1-1; D perhaps matches TRBD1 (5 bases). Deletions cut 2 bases from V and 5 bases from J, with 12 bases between. The CDR3 contains 14 residues. The germline V gene has CDR1 SGHVS and CDR2 FQNEAQ. The CDR3 region has the DNA TGTGCCAGCAGCTTACTGGTGTGGGGGACTGAAGCTTTCTTT. This encodes CASSLLVWGTEAFF.

The chain joins TRBV7-9 to TRBJ2-3; 7 bases map to TRBD1. V shed 4 bases, J shed 0 bases, and the junction held 13 bases outside the gene matches. Germline CDR1 and CDR2: SEHNR and FQNEAQ (reference sequence). The CDR3 covers 18 residues. In nucleotides, the CDR3 is TGTGCCAGCAGCTCTGGACAGGTAATCGTTCTGAGCACAGATACGCAGTATTTT. Translation: CASSSGQVIVLSTDTQYF.

The chain employs TRBV12-5 and TRBJ1-5; possible D gene TRBD1, 5 bases. Trimming left V 5 bases short and J 9 bases short, with 14 bases between. The CDR3 spans 13 residues. Germline V gene data show CDR1 as LGHNT and CDR2 as FRNRAP. CDR3 nucleotide sequence: TGTGCTAGTGGTCCGGAGGGGAGGCCGCCCCAGCATTTT. Residues: CASGPEGRPPQHF.